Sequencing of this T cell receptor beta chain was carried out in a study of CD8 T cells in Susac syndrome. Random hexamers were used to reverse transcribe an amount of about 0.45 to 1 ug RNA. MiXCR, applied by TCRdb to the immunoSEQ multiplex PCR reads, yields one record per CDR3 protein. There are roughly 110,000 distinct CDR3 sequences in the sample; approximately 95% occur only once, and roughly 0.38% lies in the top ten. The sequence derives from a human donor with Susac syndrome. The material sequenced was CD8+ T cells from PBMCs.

The CDR3 bases are TGTGCCAGCAGCCAAGATTCGACAAGCCCGGAGACCTTC. Translating gives CASSQDSTSPETF. The chain uses TRBV3-1 and TRBJ1-2; no firm D call. Trimming pared 0 bases from V and 14 bases from J, leaving 16 bases between. CDR3 length equals 13 residues. Germline CDR1 reads LGHDT; CDR2 reads YNNKEL (reference sequence).